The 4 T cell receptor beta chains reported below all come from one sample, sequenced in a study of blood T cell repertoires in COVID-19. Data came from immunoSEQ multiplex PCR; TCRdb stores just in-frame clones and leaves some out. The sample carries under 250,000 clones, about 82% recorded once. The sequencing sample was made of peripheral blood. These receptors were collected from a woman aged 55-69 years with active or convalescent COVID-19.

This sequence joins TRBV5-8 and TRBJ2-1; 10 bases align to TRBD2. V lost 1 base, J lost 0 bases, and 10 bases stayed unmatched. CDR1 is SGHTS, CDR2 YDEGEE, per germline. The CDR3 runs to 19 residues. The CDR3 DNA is TGTGCCAGCAGCTTGCGAACTAGCGGGACTCCAAGCTCCTACAATGAGCAGTTCTTC. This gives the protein CASSLRTSGTPSSYNEQFF.

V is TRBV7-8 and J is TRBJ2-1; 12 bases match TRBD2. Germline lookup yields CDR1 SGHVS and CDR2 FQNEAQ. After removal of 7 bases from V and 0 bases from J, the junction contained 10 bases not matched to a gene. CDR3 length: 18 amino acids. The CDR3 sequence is CASILTSGGLNSYNEQFF. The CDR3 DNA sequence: TGTGCCAGCATCCTGACTAGCGGGGGCCTTAACTCCTACAATGAGCAGTTCTTC.

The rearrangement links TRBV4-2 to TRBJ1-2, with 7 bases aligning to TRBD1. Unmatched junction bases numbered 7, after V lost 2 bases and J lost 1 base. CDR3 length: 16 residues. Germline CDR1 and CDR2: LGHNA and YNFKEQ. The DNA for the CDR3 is TGTGCCAGCAGCCAACCGAGAGGGGGCAATAACTATGGCTACACCTTC. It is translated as CASSQPRGGNNYGYTF.

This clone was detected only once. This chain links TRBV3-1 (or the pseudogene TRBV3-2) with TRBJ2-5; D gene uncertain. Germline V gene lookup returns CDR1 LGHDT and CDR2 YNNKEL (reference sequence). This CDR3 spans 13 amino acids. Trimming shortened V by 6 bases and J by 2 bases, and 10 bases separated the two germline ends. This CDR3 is CASRFTTQETQYF. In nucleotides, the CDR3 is TGTGCCAGCAGATTCACTACGCAAGAGACCCAGTACTTC.